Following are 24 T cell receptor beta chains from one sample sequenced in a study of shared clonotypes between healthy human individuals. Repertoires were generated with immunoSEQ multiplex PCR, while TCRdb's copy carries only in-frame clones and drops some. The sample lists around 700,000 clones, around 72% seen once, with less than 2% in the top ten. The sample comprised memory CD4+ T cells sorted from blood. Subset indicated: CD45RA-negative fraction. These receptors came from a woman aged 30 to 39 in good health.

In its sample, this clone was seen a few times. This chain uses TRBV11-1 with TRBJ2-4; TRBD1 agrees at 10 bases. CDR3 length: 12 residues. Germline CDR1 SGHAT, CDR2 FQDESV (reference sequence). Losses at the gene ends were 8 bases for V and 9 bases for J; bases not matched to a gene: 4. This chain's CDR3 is CASGTGVGIQYF. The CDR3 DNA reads TGTGCCAGCGGGACAGGGGTGGGCATTCAGTACTTC.

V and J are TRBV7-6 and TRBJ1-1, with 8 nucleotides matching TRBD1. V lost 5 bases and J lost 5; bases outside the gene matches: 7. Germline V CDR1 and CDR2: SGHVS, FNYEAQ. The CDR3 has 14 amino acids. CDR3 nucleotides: TGTGCCAGCAGCAATGGACAGGGTGGGACTGAAGCTTTCTTT. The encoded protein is CASSNGQGGTEAFF.

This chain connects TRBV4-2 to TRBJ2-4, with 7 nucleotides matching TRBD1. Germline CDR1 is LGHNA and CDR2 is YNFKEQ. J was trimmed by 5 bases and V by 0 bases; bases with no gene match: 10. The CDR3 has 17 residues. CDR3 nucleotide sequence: TGTGCCAGCAGCCAAGATCAGCCCGGGACAGCGCAAAACATTCAGTACTTC. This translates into CASSQDQPGTAQNIQYF.

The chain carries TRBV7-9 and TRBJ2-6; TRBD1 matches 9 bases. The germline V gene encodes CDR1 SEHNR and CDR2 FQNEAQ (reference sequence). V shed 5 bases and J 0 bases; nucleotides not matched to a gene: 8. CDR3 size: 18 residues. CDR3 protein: CASSRRTGENSGANVLTF. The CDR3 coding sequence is TGTGCCAGCAGCCGCCGGACAGGGGAAAACTCTGGGGCCAACGTCCTGACTTTC.

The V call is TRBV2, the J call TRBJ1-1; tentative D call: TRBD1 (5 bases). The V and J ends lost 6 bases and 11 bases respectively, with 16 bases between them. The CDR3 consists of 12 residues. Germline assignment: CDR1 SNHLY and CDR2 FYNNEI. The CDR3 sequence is CASRPRGREAFF. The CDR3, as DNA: TGTGCCAGCAGACCCCGGGGCCGTGAGGCTTTCTTT.

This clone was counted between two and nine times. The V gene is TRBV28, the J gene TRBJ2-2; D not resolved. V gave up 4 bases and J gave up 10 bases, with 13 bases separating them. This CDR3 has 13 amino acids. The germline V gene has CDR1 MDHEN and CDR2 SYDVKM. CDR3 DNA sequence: TGTGCCAGCAGTTCCCCCGGGCTGATGGAGCTGTTTTTT. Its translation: CASSSPGLMELFF.

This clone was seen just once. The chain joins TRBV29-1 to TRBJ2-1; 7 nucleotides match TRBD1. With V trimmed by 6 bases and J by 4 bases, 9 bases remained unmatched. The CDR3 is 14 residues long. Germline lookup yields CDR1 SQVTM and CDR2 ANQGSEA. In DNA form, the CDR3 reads TGCAGCGTCGAACCGGGACAGTCATACAATGAGCAGTTCTTC. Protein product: CSVEPGQSYNEQFF.

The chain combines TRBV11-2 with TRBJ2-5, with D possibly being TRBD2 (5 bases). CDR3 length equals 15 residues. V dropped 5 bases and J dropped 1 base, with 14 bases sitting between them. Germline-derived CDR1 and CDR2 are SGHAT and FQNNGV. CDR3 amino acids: CASSRLAGSQETQYF. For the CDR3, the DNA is TGTGCCAGCAGCAGACTTGCGGGTAGCCAAGAGACCCAGTACTTC.

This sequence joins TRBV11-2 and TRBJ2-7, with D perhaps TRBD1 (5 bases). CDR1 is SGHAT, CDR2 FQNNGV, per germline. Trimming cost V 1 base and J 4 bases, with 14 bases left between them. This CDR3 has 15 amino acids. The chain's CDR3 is CASSLVPSAGYEQYF. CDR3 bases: TGTGCCAGCAGCTTAGTTCCCTCAGCAGGGTACGAGCAGTACTTC.

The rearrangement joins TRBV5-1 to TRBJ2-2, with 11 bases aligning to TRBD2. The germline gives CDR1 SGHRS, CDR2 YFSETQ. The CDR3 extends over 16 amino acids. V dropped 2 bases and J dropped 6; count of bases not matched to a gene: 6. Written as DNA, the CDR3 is TGCGCCAGCAGCTTTACTAGCGGGAGCTCCCCCGGGGAGCTGTTTTTT. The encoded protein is CASSFTSGSSPGELFF.

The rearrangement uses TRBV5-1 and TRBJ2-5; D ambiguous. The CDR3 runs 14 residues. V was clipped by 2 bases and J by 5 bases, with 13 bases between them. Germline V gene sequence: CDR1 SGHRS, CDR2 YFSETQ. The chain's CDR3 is CASSFGYPGETQYF. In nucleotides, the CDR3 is TGCGCCAGCAGCTTTGGGTACCCGGGTGAGACCCAGTACTTC.

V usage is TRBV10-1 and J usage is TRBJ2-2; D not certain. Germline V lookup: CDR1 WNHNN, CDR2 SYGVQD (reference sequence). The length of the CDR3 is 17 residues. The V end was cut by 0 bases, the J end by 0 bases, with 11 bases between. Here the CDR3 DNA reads TGCGCCAGCAGTGAGTCTGTTTGGGCGACGAACACCGGGGAGCTGTTTTTT. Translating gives CASSESVWATNTGELFF.

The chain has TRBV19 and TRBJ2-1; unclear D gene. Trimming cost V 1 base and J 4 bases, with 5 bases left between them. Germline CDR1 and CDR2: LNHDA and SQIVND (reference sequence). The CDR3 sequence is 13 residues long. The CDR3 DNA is TGTGCCAGTAGTATAGGCGCGTACAATGAGCAGTTCTTC. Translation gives CASSIGAYNEQFF.

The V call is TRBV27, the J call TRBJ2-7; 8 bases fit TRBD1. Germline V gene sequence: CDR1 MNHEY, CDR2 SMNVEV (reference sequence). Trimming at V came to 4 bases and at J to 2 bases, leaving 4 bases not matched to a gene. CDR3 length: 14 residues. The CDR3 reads CASSSSGQAYEQYF. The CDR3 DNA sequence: TGTGCCAGCAGTTCCTCGGGACAGGCCTACGAGCAGTACTTC.

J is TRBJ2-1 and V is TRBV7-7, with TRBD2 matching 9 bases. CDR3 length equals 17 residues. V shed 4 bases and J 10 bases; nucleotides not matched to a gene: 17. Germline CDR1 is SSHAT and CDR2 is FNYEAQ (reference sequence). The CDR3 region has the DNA TGTGCCAGCAGCTCCGCCCGCTTTGGTAGCGGGAGTGCGGAGCAGTTCTTC. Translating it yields CASSSARFGSGSAEQFF.

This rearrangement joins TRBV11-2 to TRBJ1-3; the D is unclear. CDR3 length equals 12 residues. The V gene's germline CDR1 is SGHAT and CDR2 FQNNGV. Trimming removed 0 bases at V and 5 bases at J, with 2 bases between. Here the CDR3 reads CASSLDRNTIYF. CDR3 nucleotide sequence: TGTGCCAGCAGCTTAGACCGAAACACCATATATTTT. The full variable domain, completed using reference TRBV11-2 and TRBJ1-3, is EAGVAQSPRYKIIEKRQSVAFWCNPISGHATLYWYQQILGQGPKLLIQFQNNGVVDDSQLPKDRFSAERLKGVDSTLKIQPAKLEDSAVYLCASSLDRNTIYFGEGSWLTVV.

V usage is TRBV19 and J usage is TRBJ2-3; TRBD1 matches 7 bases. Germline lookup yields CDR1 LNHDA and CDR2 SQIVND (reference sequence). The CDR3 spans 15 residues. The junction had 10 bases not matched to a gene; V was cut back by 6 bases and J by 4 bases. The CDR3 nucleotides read TGTGCCAGTAGCTCCCCCCGACAGGGAGCAGATACGCAGTATTTT. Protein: CASSSPRQGADTQYF.

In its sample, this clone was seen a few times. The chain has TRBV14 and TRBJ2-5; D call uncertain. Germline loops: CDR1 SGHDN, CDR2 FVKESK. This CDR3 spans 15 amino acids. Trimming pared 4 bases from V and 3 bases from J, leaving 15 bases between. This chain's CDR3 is CASSPPIVGEETQYF. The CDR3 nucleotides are TGTGCCAGCAGCCCCCCAATAGTCGGTGAAGAGACCCAGTACTTC.

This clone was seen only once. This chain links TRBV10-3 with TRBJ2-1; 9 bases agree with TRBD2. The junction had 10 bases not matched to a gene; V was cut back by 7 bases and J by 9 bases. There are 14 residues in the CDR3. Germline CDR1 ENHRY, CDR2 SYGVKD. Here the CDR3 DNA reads TGTGCCATCACGAAAATAGCGGGAGCTAGTGAGCAGTTCTTC. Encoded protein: CAITKIAGASEQFF.

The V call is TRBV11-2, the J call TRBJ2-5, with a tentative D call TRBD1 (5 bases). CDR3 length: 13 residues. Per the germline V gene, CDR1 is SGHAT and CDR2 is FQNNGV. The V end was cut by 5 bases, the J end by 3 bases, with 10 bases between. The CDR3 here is CASSTLREETQYF. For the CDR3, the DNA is TGTGCCAGCAGCACCCTCAGGGAAGAGACCCAGTACTTC.

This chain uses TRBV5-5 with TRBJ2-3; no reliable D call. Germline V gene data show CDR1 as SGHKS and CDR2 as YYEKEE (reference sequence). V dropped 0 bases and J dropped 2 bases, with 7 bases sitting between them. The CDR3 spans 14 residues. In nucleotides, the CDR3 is TGTGCCAGCAGCTTGGCCACACTCACAGATACGCAGTATTTT. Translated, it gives CASSLATLTDTQYF.

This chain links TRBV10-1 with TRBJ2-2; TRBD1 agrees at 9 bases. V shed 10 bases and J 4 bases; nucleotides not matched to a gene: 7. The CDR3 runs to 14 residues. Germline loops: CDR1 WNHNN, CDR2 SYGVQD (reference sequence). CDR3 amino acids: CATGQGYSTGELFF. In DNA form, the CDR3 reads TGCGCCACCGGACAGGGGTACTCCACCGGGGAGCTGTTTTTT.

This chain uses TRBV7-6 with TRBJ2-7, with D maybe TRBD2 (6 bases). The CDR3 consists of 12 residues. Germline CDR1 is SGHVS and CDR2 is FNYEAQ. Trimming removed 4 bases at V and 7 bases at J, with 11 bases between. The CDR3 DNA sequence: TGTGCCAGCAGCTCGGGGGTTCGGGAGCAGTACTTC. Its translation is CASSSGVREQYF.

The DNA for the CDR3 is TGTGCCAGCAGGGTGGGGCTTGAAAAACTGTTTTTT. Translated: CASRVGLEKLFF. The chain has TRBV2 and TRBJ1-4, with a weak D call TRBD1 (5 bases). Germline V gene sequence: CDR1 SNHLY, CDR2 FYNNEI. The CDR3 length is 12 residues. V was trimmed by 6 bases and J by 7 bases, leaving 9 bases between them. Filled out from reference TRBV2 and TRBJ1-4, the complete variable domain reads EPEVTQTPSHQVTQMGQEVILRCVPISNHLYFYWYRQILGQKVEFLVSFYNNEISEKSEIFDDQFSVERPDGSNFTLKIRSTKLEDSAMYFCASRVGLEKLFFGSGTQLSVL.